One and the same sample provided the 24 T cell receptor beta chains below, sequenced in a study of T-cell memory formation after mild COVID-19. TCRdb used MiXCR to reprocess the 5' RACE reads, holding one entry per CDR3 protein. The sample holds over 120,000 distinct CDR3 sequences, over 15% seen once. Sequencing used PBMCs or a T cell subset sorted from them (not recorded which). The receptors here all came from an adult woman who had mild COVID-19 (a few samples of this study predate the infection). Cell type and time point are not known.

This clonotype has just a few counts. J is TRBJ1-1 and V is TRBV7-3; perhaps TRBD1 as D (6 bases). The CDR3 is made up of 15 amino acids. The germline V and J ends were trimmed by 5 bases and 2 bases, with 15 bases remaining between them. Germline V gene sequence: CDR1 SGHTA, CDR2 FQGTGA. CDR3 sequence (DNA): TGTGCCAGCAGCGCAAACAGGGAGGGCAACACTGAAGCTTTCTTT. This gives the protein CASSANREGNTEAFF.

This clonotype turned up a few times. The rearrangement links TRBV7-3 to TRBJ2-2, with D hard to call. V was trimmed by 11 bases and J by 5 bases, leaving 18 bases between them. The CDR3 is 14 residues long. Germline V gene lookup returns CDR1 SGHTA and CDR2 FQGTGA. The CDR3 here is CACGGSPDTGELFF. The DNA for the CDR3 is TGTGCCTGCGGCGGAAGCCCGGATACCGGGGAGCTGTTTTTT.

The chain combines TRBV12-3 or TRBV12-4 with TRBJ2-1, with 7 bases lining up with TRBD2. The CDR3 consists of 15 residues. Trimming at V came to 6 bases and at J to 0 bases, leaving 5 bases not matched to a gene. CDR3: CASSRGDGSYNEQFF. The CDR3 region has the DNA TGTGCCAGCAGCCGGGGGGACGGCTCCTACAATGAGCAGTTCTTC.

Only a few counts were recorded for this clonotype. This chain connects TRBV6-5 to TRBJ2-2, with a weak D call TRBD2 (6 bases). The CDR3 spans 16 residues. Germline values: CDR1 MNHEY, CDR2 SVGAGI. V lost 5 bases and J lost 1, with 14 bases in between. In DNA form, the CDR3 reads TGTGCCAGCAGTCAGACTAGAAGTTGGAACACCGGGGAGCTGTTTTTT. Translating it yields CASSQTRSWNTGELFF.

In its sample, this clonotype was seen a few times. The V call is TRBV11-2, the J call TRBJ2-7; 7 bases align to TRBD2. Germline CDR1 SGHAT, CDR2 FQNNGV. V shed 4 bases and J 9 bases; nucleotides not matched to a gene: 9. CDR3 size: 13 residues. CDR3: CASSYAGDLGQYF. In nucleotides, the CDR3 is TGTGCCAGCAGCTACGCGGGGGACTTGGGGCAGTACTTC.

The chain joins TRBV20-1 to TRBJ1-1, with TRBD1 identical over 11 bases. J gave up 3 bases and V 5 bases, and 5 bases lay outside the gene matches. The germline V gene has CDR1 DFQATT and CDR2 SNEGSKA (reference sequence). There are 14 residues in the CDR3. In nucleotides, the CDR3 is TGCAGTGCTTTCCGGGACAGGGGGGACACTGAAGCTTTCTTT. The encoded protein is CSAFRDRGDTEAFF.

This clonotype was detected a few times. The CDR3 spells CASARGDPQETQYF. Written as DNA, the CDR3 is TGCGCCAGCGCACGGGGGGACCCTCAAGAGACCCAGTACTTC. The chain uses TRBV5-1 and TRBJ2-5; 7 nucleotides agree with TRBD2. The V and J ends lost 7 bases and 2 bases, in that order; junction bases with no gene match: 8. Germline-derived CDR1 and CDR2 are SGHRS and YFSETQ. The CDR3 sequence is 14 residues long. Drawing the rest from reference TRBV5-1 and TRBJ2-5, the complete variable domain is KAGVTQTPRYLIKTRGQQVTLSCSPISGHRSVSWYQQTPGQGLQFLFEYFSETQRNKGNFPGRFSGRQFSNSRSEMNVSTLELGDSALYLCASARGDPQETQYFGPGTRLLVL.

This clonotype appeared a few times. This sequence joins TRBV7-3 and TRBJ1-1, with D perhaps TRBD1 (5 bases). Per the germline V gene, CDR1 is SGHTA and CDR2 is FQGTGA. The length of the CDR3 is 13 residues. With 6 bases removed from V and 8 bases from J, the gap between germline ends came to 16 bases. In DNA, the CDR3 is TGTGCCAGCAGTGAGGCAGGGCGGATCGAAGCTTTCTTT. Translating it yields CASSEAGRIEAFF.

This clonotype was detected a few times. The CDR3 protein is CASSLDSTGILYGYTF. CDR3 sequence (DNA): TGCGCCAGCAGCTTGGACAGTACAGGGATCCTTTATGGCTACACCTTC. J is TRBJ1-2 and V is TRBV5-1; possible D gene TRBD1, 6 bases. The V gene's germline CDR1 is SGHRS and CDR2 YFSETQ. V lost 0 bases to trimming and J lost 5 bases, with 17 bases between them. The CDR3 consists of 16 residues.

This clonotype was observed a handful of times. This rearrangement joins TRBV12-3 or TRBV12-4 to TRBJ1-1; the match to TRBD1 covers 9 bases. The CDR3 has 15 amino acids. V lost 6 bases and J lost 1; bases outside the gene matches: 6. DNA of the CDR3: TGTGCCAGCAGATCCTTACAGGGGGCGAACACTGAAGCTTTCTTT. This sequence encodes CASRSLQGANTEAFF.

This clonotype was counted at least ten times. The chain is built from TRBV12-3 or TRBV12-4 and TRBJ2-3, with TRBD2 identical over 7 bases. V dropped 2 bases and J dropped 4; count of bases not matched to a gene: 3. The CDR3 is made up of 14 amino acids. The CDR3 sequence is CASSLRLAADTQYF. The CDR3 DNA is TGTGCCAGCAGTTTACGTCTAGCGGCAGATACGCAGTATTTT.

The chain uses TRBV29-1 and TRBJ1-2; 10 bases agree with TRBD1. The CDR3 loop spans 11 amino acids. Per germline, CDR1 SQVTM and CDR2 ANQGSEA. V lost 7 bases and J lost 8; bases outside the gene matches: 4. CDR3 bases: TGCAGCGATCGACAGGGGGCAGGCTACACCTTC. This sequence encodes CSDRQGAGYTF.

A few counts support this clonotype. The V call is TRBV5-5, the J call TRBJ2-1, with D uncertain. Looked up from germline, CDR1 is SGHKS and CDR2 is YYEKEE (reference sequence). Between the trimmed V and J ends, which lost 3 bases and 7 bases, there was a span of 5 bases. CDR3 length: 11 amino acids. The CDR3 is CASSYWNEQFF. DNA of the CDR3: TGTGCCAGCAGCTACTGGAATGAGCAGTTCTTC.

This clonotype was found a few times. The V gene is TRBV7-3, the J gene TRBJ2-7; a possible D gene is TRBD2 (5 bases). V lost 2 bases to trimming and J lost 1 base, with 12 bases between them. The germline V gene has CDR1 SGHTA and CDR2 FQGTGA. The CDR3 contains 15 residues. The CDR3 region is CASSLEGGGSYEQYF. CDR3 sequence (DNA): TGTGCCAGCAGCTTAGAGGGCGGAGGATCCTACGAGCAGTACTTC.

The gene calls are TRBV21-1 and TRBJ2-6; TRBD1, the table's D call, lacks a check against the DNA. TRBV21-1 is described as a pseudogene. The CDR3 extends over 19 amino acids. DNA of the CDR3: TGTGCCAGCAGCACTATTGCCGGGACAGGGACGGAAGGGGCCAACGTCCTGACTTTC. It codes for CASSTIAGTGTEGANVLTF.

Only a few counts were recorded for this clonotype. J is TRBJ2-1 and V is TRBV7-8, with 14 positions matching TRBD2. Trimming took 5 bases from V and 12 from J; bases not matched to a gene: 9. Germline values: CDR1 SGHVS, CDR2 FQNEAQ. This CDR3 comprises 15 residues. In DNA, the CDR3 is TGTGCCAGCAGCCTGGGACTAGCGGGAGTCTTTTGGCAGTTCTTC. It is translated as CASSLGLAGVFWQFF.

About this clonotype itself: A read error may produce the germline difference seen at one junction end. The CDR3 protein is CASSRGGAPTGELIF. The CDR3 region has the DNA TGTGCCAGCAGTCGGGGTGGGGCTCCCACCGGGGAGCTGATTTTT. V usage is TRBV6-2 or TRBV6-3 and J usage is TRBJ2-2; tentatively, D is TRBD1 or TRBD2 (5 bases each). This CDR3 is 15 amino acids long. CDR1 is MNHEY and CDR2 is SVGEGT in the germline V gene.

The table lists this clonotype with a few counts. The chain uses TRBV14 and TRBJ2-7; a weak D match, TRBD1 (5 bases). The V end was cut by 1 base, the J end by 7 bases, with 17 bases between. The CDR3 contains 15 residues. Germline values: CDR1 SGHDN, CDR2 FVKESK. CDR3 in amino acids: CASSQVGRTPAEQYF. DNA for the CDR3: TGTGCCAGCAGCCAAGTTGGAAGGACACCTGCGGAGCAGTACTTC.

J is TRBJ2-6 and V is TRBV7-6; D is possibly TRBD1 (5 bases). Trimming took off 1 base at V and 0 bases at J, with 10 bases between the two ends. The CDR3 consists of 17 residues. CDR1 is SGHVS and CDR2 is FNYEAQ in the germline V gene. As DNA, the CDR3 is TGTGCCAGCAGCTTAGAGACAGAGACCTCTGGGGCCAACGTCCTGACTTTC. Protein: CASSLETETSGANVLTF.

The chain has TRBV30 and TRBJ2-7, with 9 bases aligning to TRBD2. CDR1 and CDR2 from the germline V gene are GTSNPN and SVGIG (reference sequence). The V gene end was trimmed by 8 bases and the J gene end by 3 bases; junction bases not matched to a gene: 2. The CDR3 is made up of 11 amino acids. The CDR3 DNA follows: TGTGCCCTTAGCGGGAGCTACGAGCAGTACTTC. It translates to CALSGSYEQYF.

The chain recombines TRBV2 with TRBJ2-1; 9 bases fit TRBD1. Trimming took 8 bases from V and 6 from J; bases not matched to a gene: 8. The CDR3 sequence is 14 residues long. Germline values: CDR1 SNHLY, CDR2 FYNNEI. CDR3 region: CASGRDREVNEQFF. CDR3 nucleotides: TGTGCCAGCGGCCGGGACAGGGAAGTCAATGAGCAGTTCTTC.

This chain connects TRBV20-1 to TRBJ1-6; D is possibly TRBD1 (6 bases). CDR1 and CDR2 (germline): DFQATT, SNEGSKA (reference sequence). V dropped 2 bases and J dropped 6 bases, with 14 bases sitting between them. This CDR3 is 15 amino acids long. CDR3 amino acids: CSARNFGQSNSPLHF. The CDR3 DNA reads as TGCAGTGCTAGAAACTTCGGACAGTCTAATTCACCCCTCCACTTT.

The chain joins TRBV7-8 to TRBJ1-5, with D tentatively TRBD1 (5 bases). Trimming cost V 0 bases and J 1 base, with 19 bases left between them. This CDR3 contains 19 residues. Germline-derived CDR1 and CDR2 are SGHVS and FQNEAQ. CDR3: CASSLALYGARGSNQPQHF. The CDR3 nucleotides are TGTGCCAGCAGCTTAGCATTGTATGGGGCCCGTGGAAGCAATCAGCCCCAGCATTTT.

This clonotype occurred once. The J gene is TRBJ2-7, the V gene TRBV11-2; D unresolved. V was clipped by 0 bases and J by 11 bases, with 17 bases between them. The V gene's germline CDR1 is SGHAT and CDR2 FQNNGV. The CDR3 length is 14 residues. CDR3 DNA: TGTGCCAGCAGCTTAGATATTAACTCGAGGATTAAGTACTTC. The encoded protein is CASSLDINSRIKYF.